Below are 10 T cell receptor beta chains sequenced from a single sample in a study of cytomegalovirus exposure and HLA in healthy donors (TCRdb year 2017). Libraries were prepared through the immunoSEQ multiplex PCR assay. A mixture of 60 forward primers for TCR Vbeta segments and 13 reverse primers for TCR Jbeta segments was used in the multiplex PCR. Drawn from immuneACCESS, this table holds only the in-frame rearrangements with V and J called that TCRdb kept. Clones are partly lost; checked studies trace under half to an unresolved V gene and leave the rest unexplained. The sample table records 200,000 to 250,000 clones; 80% to 85% of these occur just once. The ten largest clones take up under 0.85% of the sample. The sample taken for sequencing was PBMCs. The source is a boy younger than 10 in good health and CMV-seronegative.

V and J are TRBV27 and TRBJ1-5; D ambiguous. V lost 4 bases and J lost 9, with 4 bases in between. CDR3 size: 10 residues. Germline CDR1 reads MNHEY; CDR2 reads SMNVEV (reference sequence). DNA of the CDR3: TGTGCCAGCAGTTCGCGGCCCCAGCATTTT. This translates into CASSSRPQHF.

V usage is TRBV2 and J usage is TRBJ2-3; D is perhaps TRBD2 (5 bases). Germline values: CDR1 SNHLY, CDR2 FYNNEI. V lost 7 bases to trimming and J lost 6 bases, with 14 bases between them. The CDR3 has 13 amino acids. CDR3 residues: CASKMGRGDTQYF. CDR3 coding DNA: TGTGCCAGCAAGATGGGCCGAGGGGATACGCAGTATTTT.

In this sample, this clone turned up a few times. The same CDR3 can be traced to other DNA sequences in this sample. This chain connects TRBV5-1 to TRBJ2-7; 8 nucleotides match TRBD2. CDR1 SGHRS and CDR2 YFSETQ come from the germline V gene. The trim removed 0 bases at V and 1 base at J, leaving 3 bases unmatched. CDR3 size: 15 residues. This CDR3 is CASSLEGTSSYEQYF. The DNA for the CDR3 is TGCGCCAGCAGCTTGGAGGGGACTAGTTCCTACGAGCAGTACTTC.

This clone was seen a few times. V and J are TRBV6-5 and TRBJ2-7, with 10 bases matching TRBD2. This CDR3 region has 15 residues. Germline CDR1 is MNHEY and CDR2 is SVGAGI. V lost 3 bases, J lost 3 bases, and 5 bases stayed unmatched. As DNA, the CDR3 is TGTGCCAGCAGTTATTCTAGCGGGAGAAGCTACGAGCAGTACTTC. Its translation is CASSYSSGRSYEQYF.

V is TRBV6-5 and J is TRBJ1-2, with D unresolved. This CDR3 spans 16 amino acids. Per the germline V gene, CDR1 is MNHEY and CDR2 is SVGAGI. The ends were cut back, 0 bases at V and 2 bases at J, with 13 bases in the middle. CDR3 residues: CASSYSTLRGNYGYTF. The CDR3 nucleotides are TGTGCCAGCAGTTACTCGACACTCCGAGGGAACTATGGCTACACCTTC.

This chain links TRBV7-9 with TRBJ2-7; TRBD2 matches at 14 bases. Germline-derived CDR1 and CDR2 are SEHNR and FQNEAQ (reference sequence). After removal of 5 bases from V and 1 base from J, the junction contained 10 bases not matched to a gene. This CDR3 is built from 18 residues. CDR3 amino acids: CASSPPRLAGGPSYEQYF. The DNA for the CDR3 is TGTGCCAGCAGCCCTCCCCGACTAGCGGGAGGGCCTTCCTACGAGCAGTACTTC.

This clone has a single count. This rearrangement joins TRBV5-8 to TRBJ2-5; D remains unclear. Germline CDR1 is SGHTS and CDR2 is YDEGEE. V was clipped by 0 bases and J by 6 bases, with 9 bases between them. The CDR3 loop spans 13 amino acids. The CDR3 loop is CASSLAGPKTQYF. The CDR3, as DNA: TGTGCCAGCAGCTTGGCCGGTCCGAAGACCCAGTACTTC.

The V and J genes are TRBV29-1 and TRBJ2-1; D remains ambiguous. The length of the CDR3 is 13 residues. CDR1 is SQVTM and CDR2 is ANQGSEA in the germline V gene. Deletions cut 4 bases from V and 1 base from J, with 8 bases between. CDR3 DNA: TGCAGCGTTGGGGCAGGTTCCTACAATGAGCAGTTCTTC. Amino acid sequence: CSVGAGSYNEQFF.

V and J are TRBV19 and TRBJ2-6; the D is unclear. With 1 base removed from V and 0 bases from J, the gap between germline ends came to 10 bases. The CDR3 is made up of 17 amino acids. Germline CDR1 reads LNHDA; CDR2 reads SQIVND (reference sequence). The CDR3 sequence is CASSIVGPHSGANVLTF. In DNA form, the CDR3 reads TGTGCCAGTAGTATAGTTGGGCCACACTCTGGGGCCAACGTCCTGACTTTC.

The rearrangement joins TRBV7-6 to TRBJ1-2, with unresolved D. With 5 bases removed from V and 0 bases from J, the gap between germline ends came to 10 bases. The length of the CDR3 is 14 residues. Germline CDR1 SGHVS, CDR2 FNYEAQ. The CDR3 loop reads CASSPHGANYGYTF. CDR3 DNA sequence: TGTGCCAGCAGCCCGCACGGAGCTAACTATGGCTACACCTTC.